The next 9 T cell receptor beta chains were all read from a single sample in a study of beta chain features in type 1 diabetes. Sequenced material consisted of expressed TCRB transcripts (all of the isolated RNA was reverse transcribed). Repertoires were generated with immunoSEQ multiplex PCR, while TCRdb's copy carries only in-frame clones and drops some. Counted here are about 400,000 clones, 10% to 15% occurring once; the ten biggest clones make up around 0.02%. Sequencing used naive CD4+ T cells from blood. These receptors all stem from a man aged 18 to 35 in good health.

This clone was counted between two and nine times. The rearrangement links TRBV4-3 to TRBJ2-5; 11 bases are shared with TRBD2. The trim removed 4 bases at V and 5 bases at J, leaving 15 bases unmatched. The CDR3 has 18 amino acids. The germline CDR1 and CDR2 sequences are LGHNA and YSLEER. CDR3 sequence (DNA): TGCGCCAGCAGCCGGTCACCTTTAGCGGGGGGGCCGGGGGAGACCCAGTACTTC. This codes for CASSRSPLAGGPGETQYF.

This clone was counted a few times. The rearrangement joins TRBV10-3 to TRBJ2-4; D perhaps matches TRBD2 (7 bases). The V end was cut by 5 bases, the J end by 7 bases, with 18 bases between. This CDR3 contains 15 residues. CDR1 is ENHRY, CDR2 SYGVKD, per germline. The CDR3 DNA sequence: TGTGCCATCAGTCAGGCGGGGGCTCTCGAGAACATTCAGTACTTC. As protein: CAISQAGALENIQYF.

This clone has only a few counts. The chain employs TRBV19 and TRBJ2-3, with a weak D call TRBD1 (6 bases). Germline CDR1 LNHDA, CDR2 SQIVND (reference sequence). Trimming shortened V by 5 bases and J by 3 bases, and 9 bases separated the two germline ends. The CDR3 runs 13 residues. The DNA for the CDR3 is TGTGCCAGTAGTGCCCAGGGGACAGATACGCAGTATTTT. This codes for CASSAQGTDTQYF.

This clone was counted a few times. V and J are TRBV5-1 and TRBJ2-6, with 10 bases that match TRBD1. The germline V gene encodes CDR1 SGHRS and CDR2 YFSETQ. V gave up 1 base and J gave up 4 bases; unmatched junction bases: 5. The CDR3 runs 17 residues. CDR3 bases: TGCGCCAGCAGCTTGACGGGACAGGGGCCCGGGGCCAACGTCCTGACTTTC. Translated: CASSLTGQGPGANVLTF.

CDR3 coding DNA: TGTGCCAGCAGCTTAGGGGACAGGATCAATCAGCCCCAGCATTTT. Encoded protein: CASSLGDRINQPQHF. The rearrangement uses TRBV11-2 and TRBJ1-5; 8 bases map to TRBD1. The germline V gene encodes CDR1 SGHAT and CDR2 FQNNGV. Trimming took 1 base from V and 3 from J; bases not matched to a gene: 2. There are 15 residues in the CDR3.

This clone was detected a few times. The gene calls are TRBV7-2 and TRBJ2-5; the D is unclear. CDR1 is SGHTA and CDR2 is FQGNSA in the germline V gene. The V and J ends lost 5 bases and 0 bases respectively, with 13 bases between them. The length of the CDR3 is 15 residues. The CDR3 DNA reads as TGTGCCAGCAGCACCCGGAGAGGATACCAAGAGACCCAGTACTTC. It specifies CASSTRRGYQETQYF.

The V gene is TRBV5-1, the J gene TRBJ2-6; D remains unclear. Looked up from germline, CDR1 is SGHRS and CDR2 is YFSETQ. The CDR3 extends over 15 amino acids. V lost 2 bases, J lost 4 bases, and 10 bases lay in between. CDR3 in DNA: TGCGCCAGCAGCTTAGTGGGCGACGGGGCCAACGTCCTGACTTTC. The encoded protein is CASSLVGDGANVLTF.

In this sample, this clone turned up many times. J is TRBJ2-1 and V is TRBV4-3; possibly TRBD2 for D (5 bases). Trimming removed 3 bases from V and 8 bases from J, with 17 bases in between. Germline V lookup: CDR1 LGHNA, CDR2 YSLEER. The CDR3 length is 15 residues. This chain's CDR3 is CASSQVPRAGDEQFF. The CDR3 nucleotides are TGCGCCAGCAGCCAGGTTCCCCGGGCGGGCGATGAGCAGTTCTTC.

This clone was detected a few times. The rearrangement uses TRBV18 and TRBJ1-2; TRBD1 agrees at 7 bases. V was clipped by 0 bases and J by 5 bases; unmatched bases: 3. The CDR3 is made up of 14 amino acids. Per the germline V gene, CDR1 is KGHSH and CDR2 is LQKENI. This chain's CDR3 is CASSPPDRAYGYTF. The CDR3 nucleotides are TGTGCCAGCTCACCACCCGACAGGGCATATGGCTACACCTTC.